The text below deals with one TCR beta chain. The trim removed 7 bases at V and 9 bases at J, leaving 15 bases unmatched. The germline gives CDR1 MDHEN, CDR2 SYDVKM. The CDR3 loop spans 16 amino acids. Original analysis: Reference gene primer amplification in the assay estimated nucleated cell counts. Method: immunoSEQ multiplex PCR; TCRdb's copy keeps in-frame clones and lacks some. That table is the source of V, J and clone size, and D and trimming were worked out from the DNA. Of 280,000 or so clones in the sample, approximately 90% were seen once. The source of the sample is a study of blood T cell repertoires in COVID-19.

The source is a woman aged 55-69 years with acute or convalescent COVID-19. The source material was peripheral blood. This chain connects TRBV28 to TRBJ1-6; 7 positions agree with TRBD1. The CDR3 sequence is CASTLSLRQGTSPLHF. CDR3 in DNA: TGTGCCAGCACCCTCTCGCTCCGACAGGGTACTTCACCCCTCCACTTT.